This TCR beta chain stems from a study of blood T cell repertoires in COVID-19. Assay used: immunoSEQ multiplex PCR; TCRdb lists only in-frame clones, some missing. The table lists tens of thousands of clones, approximately 86% of them singletons. This CDR3 has 16 residues. Germline trimming cut 3 bases from V and 7 bases from J; bases unmatched to any gene: 8. CDR1 and CDR2 (germline): SGHAT, FQNNGV. This sequence joins TRBV11-2 and TRBJ2-2, with 10 bases identical to TRBD2. The source material was peripheral blood. This receptor was taken from a human donor in a cohort sampled during active COVID-19. The CDR3 sequence is CASSFLAGGARGELFF. The CDR3 DNA reads as TGTGCCAGCAGCTTTTTAGCGGGGGGTGCGCGCGGGGAGCTGTTTTTT.